A single sample is the source of the 9 T cell receptor beta chains below, sequenced in a study of PD-1 blockade in classical Hodgkin lymphoma. TCRdb keeps only in-frame clones here, not all; method: immunoSEQ multiplex PCR. The sample carries tens of thousands of clones, 81% recorded once. The time point denotes: cycle 4 day 1 (C4D1), after less than seven weeks of nivolumab. Exposure to brentuximab vedotin varied, and each patient had relapsed following autologous stem cell transplantation. The sequencing used peripheral blood mononuclear cells (PBMCs), collected before the fourth cycle of nivolumab. The receptors stem from a human donor with classical Hodgkin lymphoma.

This clone has just one count. The V gene is TRBV29-1, the J gene TRBJ2-7; D call uncertain. V was shortened by 4 bases and J by 2 bases, with 15 bases between the two germline ends. The CDR3 runs 14 residues. Germline lookup yields CDR1 SQVTM and CDR2 ANQGSEA. The CDR3 spells CSVVTRQIPYEQYF. DNA of the CDR3: TGCAGCGTTGTAACCCGGCAGATCCCCTACGAGCAGTACTTC.

The genes are TRBV9 and TRBJ2-7; no firm D call. The ends were cut back, 1 base at V and 3 bases at J, with 11 bases in the middle. Germline CDR1 and CDR2: SGDLS and YYNGEE. The CDR3 consists of 14 residues. CDR3 amino acids: CASSVPRLVYEQYF. CDR3 DNA: TGTGCCAGCAGCGTACCGAGGCTAGTCTACGAGCAGTACTTC.

This CDR3 is CASRLGGQGTEAFF. CDR3 sequence (DNA): TGTGCCAGCAGGTTGGGGGGGCAGGGGACTGAAGCTTTCTTT. The rearrangement links TRBV2 to TRBJ1-1, with a possible D match to TRBD1 (6 bases). Looked up from germline, CDR1 is SNHLY and CDR2 is FYNNEI. Trimming pared 6 bases from V and 5 bases from J, leaving 16 bases between. The length of the CDR3 is 14 residues. Full variable domain (rest looked up from reference TRBV2 and TRBJ1-1): EPEVTQTPSHQVTQMGQEVILRCVPISNHLYFYWYRQILGQKVEFLVSFYNNEISEKSEIFDDQFSVERPDGSNFTLKIRSTKLEDSAMYFCASRLGGQGTEAFFGQGTRLTVV.

This chain connects TRBV5-1 to TRBJ2-1, with D perhaps assigned TRBD1 or TRBD2 (5 bases each). The V and J ends lost 6 bases and 4 bases respectively, with 11 bases between them. The CDR3 runs to 13 residues. From germline, CDR1 is SGHRS and CDR2 YFSETQ. The CDR3 region has the DNA TGCGCCAGCAACGGGGACGGTTACAATGAGCAGTTCTTC. Its translation: CASNGDGYNEQFF.

The CDR3 loop reads CASSGPTPGADSPLHF. CDR3 nucleotides: TGTGCCAGCAGCGGACCCACCCCGGGGGCCGATTCACCCCTCCACTTT. The chain recombines TRBV5-4 with TRBJ1-6; D may be TRBD1 (6 bases). Looked up from germline, CDR1 is SGHNT and CDR2 is YYREEE (reference sequence). Trimming cost V 4 bases and J 8 bases, with 19 bases left between them. The CDR3 covers 16 residues.

The chain links TRBV28 to TRBJ1-5; D unresolved. V lost 3 bases, J lost 0 bases, and 6 bases lay in between. Germline CDR1 and CDR2: MDHEN and SYDVKM. The CDR3 totals 14 residues. The CDR3: CASSLVNSNQPQHF. The CDR3 coding sequence is TGTGCCAGCAGTTTGGTCAATAGCAATCAGCCCCAGCATTTT. The whole variable domain, filled in from reference TRBV28 and TRBJ1-5, reads DVKVTQSSRYLVKRTGEKVFLECVQDMDHENMFWYRQDPGLGLRLIYFSYDVKMKEKGDIPEGYSVSREKKERFSLILESASTNQTSMYLCASSLVNSNQPQHFGDGTRLSIL.

This rearrangement joins TRBV19 to TRBJ1-2, with D tentatively TRBD1 (5 bases). The V and J ends lost 7 bases and 3 bases respectively, with 12 bases between them. In germline, CDR1 is LNHDA, CDR2 SQIVND (reference sequence). This CDR3 has 13 amino acids. DNA of the CDR3: TGTGCCAGTAATCCGGGACGGTACTATGGCTACACCTTC. This translates into CASNPGRYYGYTF. Filled out from reference TRBV19 and TRBJ1-2, the complete variable domain reads DGGITQSPKYLFRKEGQNVTLSCEQNLNHDAMYWYRQDPGQGLRLIYYSQIVNDFQKGDIAEGYSVSREKKESFPLTVTSAQKNPTAFYLCASNPGRYYGYTFGSGTRLTVV.

This clone has only one observation. The chain couples TRBV6-5 to TRBJ2-5, with D unresolved. Germline-derived CDR1 and CDR2 are MNHEY and SVGAGI. Trimming pared 6 bases from V and 2 bases from J, leaving 16 bases between. There are 15 residues in the CDR3. CDR3 nucleotide sequence: TGTGCCAGCAGCCGCTCGACGCCGTATCAAGAGACCCAGTACTTC. This sequence encodes CASSRSTPYQETQYF.

The chain uses TRBV14 and TRBJ2-2; the D gene is possibly TRBD1 (6 bases). Germline V gene sequence: CDR1 SGHDN, CDR2 FVKESK. Trimming left V 4 bases short and J 5 bases short, with 17 bases between. The CDR3 extends over 16 amino acids. Here the CDR3 DNA reads TGTGCCAGCAGCCCCGGAATGGGGGCAGGGACCGGGGAGCTGTTTTTT. Its translation is CASSPGMGAGTGELFF. Full variable domain (remainder filled in from reference TRBV14 and TRBJ2-2): EAGVTQFPSHSVIEKGQTVTLRCDPISGHDNLYWYRRVMGKEIKFLLHFVKESKQDESGMPNNRFLAERTGGTYSTLKVQPAELEDSGVYFCASSPGMGAGTGELFFGEGSRLTVL.